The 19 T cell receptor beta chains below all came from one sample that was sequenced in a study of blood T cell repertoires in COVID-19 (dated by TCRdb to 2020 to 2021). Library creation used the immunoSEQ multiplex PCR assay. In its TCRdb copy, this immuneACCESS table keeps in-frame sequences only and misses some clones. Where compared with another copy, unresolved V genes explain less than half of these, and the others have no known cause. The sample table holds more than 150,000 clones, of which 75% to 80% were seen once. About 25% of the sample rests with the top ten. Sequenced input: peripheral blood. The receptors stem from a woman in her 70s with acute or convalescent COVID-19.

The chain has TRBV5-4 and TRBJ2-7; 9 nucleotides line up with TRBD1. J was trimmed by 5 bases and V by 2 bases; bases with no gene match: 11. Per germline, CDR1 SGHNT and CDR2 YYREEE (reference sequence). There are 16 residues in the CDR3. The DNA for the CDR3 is TGTGCCAGCAGCTTTTCCCAAGGACAGGGGAACGACGAGCAGTACTTC. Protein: CASSFSQGQGNDEQYF.

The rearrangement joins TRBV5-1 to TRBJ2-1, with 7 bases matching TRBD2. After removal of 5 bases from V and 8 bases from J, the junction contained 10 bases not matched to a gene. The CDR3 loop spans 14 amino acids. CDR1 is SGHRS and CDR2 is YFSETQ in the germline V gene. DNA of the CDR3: TGCGCCAGCAGTAGGGCGGGAGAAACCCATGAGCAGTTCTTC. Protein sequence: CASSRAGETHEQFF.

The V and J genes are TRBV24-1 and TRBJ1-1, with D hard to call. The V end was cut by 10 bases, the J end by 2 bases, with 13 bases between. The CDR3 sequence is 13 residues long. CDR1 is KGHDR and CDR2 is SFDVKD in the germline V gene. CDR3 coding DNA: TGTGCCACGGAGGACGGACGAAACACTGAAGCTTTCTTT. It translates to CATEDGRNTEAFF.

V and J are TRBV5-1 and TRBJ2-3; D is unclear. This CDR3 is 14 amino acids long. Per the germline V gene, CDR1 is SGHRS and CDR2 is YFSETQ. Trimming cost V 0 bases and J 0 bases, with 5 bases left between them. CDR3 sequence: CASSLGQSTDTQYF. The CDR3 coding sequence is TGCGCCAGCAGCTTGGGACAAAGCACAGATACGCAGTATTTT.

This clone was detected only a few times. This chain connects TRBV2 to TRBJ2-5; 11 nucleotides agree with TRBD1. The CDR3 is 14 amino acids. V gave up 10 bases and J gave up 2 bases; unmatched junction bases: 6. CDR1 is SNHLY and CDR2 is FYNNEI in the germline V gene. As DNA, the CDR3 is TGTGCCACACAGGGGACAGGGGGACAAGAGACCCAGTACTTC. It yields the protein CATQGTGGQETQYF.

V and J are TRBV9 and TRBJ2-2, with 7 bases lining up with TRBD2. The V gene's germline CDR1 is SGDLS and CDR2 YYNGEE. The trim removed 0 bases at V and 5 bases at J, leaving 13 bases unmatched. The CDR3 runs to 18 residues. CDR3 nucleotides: TGTGCCAGCAGCGTAGTTGGGTCGGCGGGAGTTGGGACCGGGGAGCTGTTTTTT. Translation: CASSVVGSAGVGTGELFF.

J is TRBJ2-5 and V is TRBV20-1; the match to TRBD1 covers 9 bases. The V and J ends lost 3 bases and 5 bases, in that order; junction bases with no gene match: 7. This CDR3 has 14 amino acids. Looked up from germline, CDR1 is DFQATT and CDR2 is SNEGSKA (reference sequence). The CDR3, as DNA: TGCAGTGCTAGTGCTAGGACAGGGGTGGAGACCCAGTACTTC. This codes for CSASARTGVETQYF.

CDR3 nucleotides: TGTGCCAGCAGCAAAGTATCTAGCATCGACTACAATGAGCAGTTCTTC. Encoded protein: CASSKVSSIDYNEQFF. The chain links TRBV21-1 to TRBJ2-1; the table's D call TRBD2 went unverified against the DNA. TRBV21-1 is a known pseudogene. The CDR3 totals 16 residues.

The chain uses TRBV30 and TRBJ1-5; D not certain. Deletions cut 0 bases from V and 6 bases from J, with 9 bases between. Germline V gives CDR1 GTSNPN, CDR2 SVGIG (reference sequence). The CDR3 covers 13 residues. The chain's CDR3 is CAWSVTVSQPQHF. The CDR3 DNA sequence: TGTGCCTGGAGTGTAACTGTGAGTCAGCCCCAGCATTTT.

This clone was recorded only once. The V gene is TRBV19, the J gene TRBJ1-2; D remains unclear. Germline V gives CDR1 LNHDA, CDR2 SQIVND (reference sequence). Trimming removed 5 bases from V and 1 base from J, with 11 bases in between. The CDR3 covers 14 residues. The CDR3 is CASSPGLGNYGYTF. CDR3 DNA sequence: TGTGCCAGTAGTCCCGGGTTGGGTAACTATGGCTACACCTTC.

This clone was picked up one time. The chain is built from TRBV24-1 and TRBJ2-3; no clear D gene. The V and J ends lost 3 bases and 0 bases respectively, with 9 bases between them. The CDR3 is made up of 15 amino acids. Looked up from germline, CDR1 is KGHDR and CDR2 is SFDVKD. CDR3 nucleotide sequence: TGTGCCACCAGTGATGGCAGACTTAGCACAGATACGCAGTATTTT. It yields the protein CATSDGRLSTDTQYF.

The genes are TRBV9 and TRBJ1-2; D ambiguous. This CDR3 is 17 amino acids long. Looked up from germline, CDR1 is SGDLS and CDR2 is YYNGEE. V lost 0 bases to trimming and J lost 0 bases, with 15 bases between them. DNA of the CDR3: TGTGCCAGCAGCGTAGTAACTGAGGGCCCGCCTAACTATGGCTACACCTTC. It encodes CASSVVTEGPPNYGYTF.

The CDR3 nucleotides read TGTGCCAGCAGTGACCGACTGCGAGCCTACAATGAGCAGTTCTTC. It encodes CASSDRLRAYNEQFF. The rearrangement joins TRBV2 to TRBJ2-1; D is unresolved. Per the germline V gene, CDR1 is SNHLY and CDR2 is FYNNEI. CDR3 size: 15 residues. The germline V and J ends were trimmed by 3 bases and 2 bases, with 11 bases remaining between them. Drawing the rest from reference TRBV2 and TRBJ2-1, the complete variable domain is EPEVTQTPSHQVTQMGQEVILRCVPISNHLYFYWYRQILGQKVEFLVSFYNNEISEKSEIFDDQFSVERPDGSNFTLKIRSTKLEDSAMYFCASSDRLRAYNEQFFGPGTRLTVL.

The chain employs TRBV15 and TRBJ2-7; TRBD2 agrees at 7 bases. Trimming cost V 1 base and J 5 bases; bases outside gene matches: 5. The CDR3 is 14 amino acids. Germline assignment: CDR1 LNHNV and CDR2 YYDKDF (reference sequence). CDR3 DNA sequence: TGTGCCACCAGCAGAGGACTAGCCGTCAACGAGCAGTACTTC. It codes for CATSRGLAVNEQYF.

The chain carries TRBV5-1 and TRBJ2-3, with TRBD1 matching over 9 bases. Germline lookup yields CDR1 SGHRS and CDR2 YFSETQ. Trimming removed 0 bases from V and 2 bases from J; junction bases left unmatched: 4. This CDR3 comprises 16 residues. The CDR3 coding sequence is TGCGCCAGCAGCTTGGTTGGGACAGGGAACACAGATACGCAGTATTTT. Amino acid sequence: CASSLVGTGNTDTQYF.

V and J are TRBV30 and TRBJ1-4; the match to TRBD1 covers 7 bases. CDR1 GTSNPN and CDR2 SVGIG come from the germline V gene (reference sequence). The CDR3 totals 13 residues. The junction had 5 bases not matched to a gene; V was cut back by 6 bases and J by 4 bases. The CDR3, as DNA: TGTGCCTGCTCGGGACAGAGTAATGAAAAACTGTTTTTT. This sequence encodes CACSGQSNEKLFF.

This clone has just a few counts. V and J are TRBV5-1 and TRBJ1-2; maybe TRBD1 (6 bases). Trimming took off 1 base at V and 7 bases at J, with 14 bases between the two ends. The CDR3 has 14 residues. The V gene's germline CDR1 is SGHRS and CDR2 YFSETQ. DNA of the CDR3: TGCGCCAGCAGCTTGAGCGGGGGCGTTTCTGGCTACACCTTC. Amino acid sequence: CASSLSGGVSGYTF. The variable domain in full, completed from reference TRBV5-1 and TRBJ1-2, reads KAGVTQTPRYLIKTRGQQVTLSCSPISGHRSVSWYQQTPGQGLQFLFEYFSETQRNKGNFPGRFSGRQFSNSRSEMNVSTLELGDSALYLCASSLSGGVSGYTFGSGTRLTVV.

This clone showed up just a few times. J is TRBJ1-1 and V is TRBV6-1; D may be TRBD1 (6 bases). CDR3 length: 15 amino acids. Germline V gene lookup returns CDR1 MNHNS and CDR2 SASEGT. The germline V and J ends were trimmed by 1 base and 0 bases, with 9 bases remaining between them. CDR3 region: CASSEGQGLNTEAFF. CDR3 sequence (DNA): TGTGCCAGCAGTGAAGGGCAGGGGTTGAACACTGAAGCTTTCTTT.

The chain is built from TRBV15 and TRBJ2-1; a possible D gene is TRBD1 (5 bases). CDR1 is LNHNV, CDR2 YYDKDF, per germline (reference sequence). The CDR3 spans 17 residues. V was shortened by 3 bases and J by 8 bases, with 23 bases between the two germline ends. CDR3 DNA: TGTGCCACCAGCAGTCAGGGTGGGCAGGGTAGTTTCTATGAGCAGTTCTTC. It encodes CATSSQGGQGSFYEQFF.